The 30 T cell receptor beta chains below all came from one sample that was sequenced in a study of read filtering for tumor transcriptome and immune sequencing. Molecular barcoded adaptors covering alpha/delta and beta/gamma chains were used on around 370 ng RNA. MiXCR, applied by TCRdb to the reads, yields one record per CDR3 protein. The sample carries around 130,000 distinct CDR3 sequences, 10% to 15% recorded once. What was sequenced was a population of CD138-negative cells sorted from bone marrow. All receptors derive from a donor aged 40 or older with multiple myeloma.

This clonotype was detected many times. The V and J genes are TRBV10-3 and TRBJ2-1; D might be TRBD2 (7 bases). The CDR3 is 19 residues long. V lost 4 bases, J lost 9 bases, and 31 bases lay in between. CDR1 is ENHRY and CDR2 is SYGVKD in the germline V gene. The CDR3 DNA sequence: TGTGCCATCAGTGGGGGAGAGGGGGGGGCCGCCCCCCGGGTTGGTGAGCAGTTCTTC. As protein: CAISGGEGGAAPRVGEQFF.

This clonotype was picked up many times. V gene TRBV5-1 combines with J gene TRBJ1-4; 8 positions agree with TRBD1. Germline CDR1 and CDR2: SGHRS and YFSETQ. The CDR3 has 14 amino acids. The ends lost 4 bases at V and 3 bases at J; junction bases unmatched: 2. CDR3: CASSPGGSNEKLFF. CDR3 DNA: TGCGCCAGCAGCCCAGGGGGCTCTAATGAAAAACTGTTTTTT.

In its sample, this clonotype was seen many times. The chain combines TRBV29-1 with TRBJ2-3, with 8 bases that match TRBD2. The CDR3 is 15 amino acids. Germline assignment: CDR1 SQVTM and CDR2 ANQGSEA. V trimming: 5 bases; J trimming: 0 bases; junction bases outside the gene matches: 7. CDR3 in DNA: TGCAGCGTTAACTTAGCGGGGTCTAGCACAGATACGCAGTATTTT. It codes for CSVNLAGSSTDTQYF.

This clonotype has at least ten counts. This rearrangement joins TRBV11-2 to TRBJ2-7; 7 bases match TRBD1. This CDR3 is built from 14 residues. J lost 4 bases, V lost 2 bases, and 5 bases had no gene match. Per the germline V gene, CDR1 is SGHAT and CDR2 is FQNNGV. CDR3 bases: TGTGCCAGCAGCTTATACGGGACAGAATACGAGCAGTACTTC. Amino acids: CASSLYGTEYEQYF.

A note on this clonotype: A far larger clone is one base from this, pointing to a likely read error. The chain links TRBV11-3 to TRBJ2-1; perhaps TRBD2 as D (6 bases). This CDR3 is built from 15 residues. CDR1 and CDR2 (germline): SGHNT, YENEEA. As DNA, the CDR3 is TGTGCCTGCAGCATTATATATAGCGGAGGGAATGAGCAGTTCTTC. As protein: CACSIIYSGGNEQFF.

V gene TRBV3-1 combines with J gene TRBJ2-7, with 7 bases lining up with TRBD1. V trimming: 4 bases; J trimming: 2 bases; junction bases outside the gene matches: 14. Germline V gives CDR1 LGHDT, CDR2 YNNKEL (reference sequence). The CDR3 contains 17 residues. The CDR3 is CASSPNLPTGWTYEQYF. The CDR3 bases are TGTGCCAGCAGCCCTAATTTACCGACAGGGTGGACCTACGAGCAGTACTTC.

The chain is built from TRBV7-9 and TRBJ1-1; D unclear. Germline assignment: CDR1 SEHNR and CDR2 FQNEAQ (reference sequence). Between the trimmed V and J ends, which lost 1 base and 8 bases, there was a span of 8 bases. The CDR3 spans 12 residues. Here the CDR3 reads CASSLEEGEAFF. The CDR3 DNA follows: TGTGCCAGCAGCTTAGAGGAGGGCGAAGCTTTCTTT. Together with reference TRBV7-9 and TRBJ1-1, the CDR3 gives the full variable domain: DTGVSQNPRHKITKRGQNVTFRCDPISEHNRLYWYRQTLGQGPEFLTYFQNEAQLEKSRLLSDRFSAERPKGSFSTLEIQRTEQGDSAMYLCASSLEEGEAFFGQGTRLTVV.

This clonotype was observed many times. The gene calls are TRBV19 and TRBJ2-6, with 8 bases fitting TRBD1. The CDR3 spans 15 residues. Germline V CDR1 and CDR2: LNHDA, SQIVND (reference sequence). With V trimmed by 6 bases and J by 2 bases, 3 bases remained unmatched. This chain's CDR3 is CASRDRVAGANVLTF. DNA for the CDR3: TGTGCCAGTAGGGACAGGGTCGCTGGGGCCAACGTCCTGACTTTC.

The table lists this clonotype with many counts. An end of the junction differs from the germline gene, which may be a read error. This chain uses TRBV4-3 with TRBJ2-5; TRBD2 might be the D (5 bases). The length of the CDR3 is 15 residues. The germline gives CDR1 LGHNA, CDR2 YSLEER. DNA for the CDR3: TGTGCCAGCAGCCAAGAGGGAAGCGGCGGGGAGACCCAGTACTTC. Amino acids: CASSQEGSGGETQYF.

This clonotype was picked up many times. The chain is built from TRBV27 and TRBJ1-5; D is unresolved. CDR1 is MNHEY, CDR2 SMNVEV, per germline (reference sequence). CDR3 size: 15 residues. The V end was cut by 1 base, the J end by 5 bases, with 12 bases between. DNA for the CDR3: TGTGCCAGCAGTTTATGGTTCAGTTTAGATCAGCCCCAGCATTTT. Translation gives CASSLWFSLDQPQHF.

This clonotype showed up many times. The V gene is TRBV20-1, the J gene TRBJ2-7; D may be TRBD1 (7 bases). The V and J ends lost 6 bases and 4 bases respectively, with 28 bases between them. Germline V gives CDR1 DFQATT, CDR2 SNEGSKA (reference sequence). The CDR3 has 17 amino acids. DNA for the CDR3: TGCAGTGCCCCGTCTACCGACTCCAGGGGGGTACCTTACGAGCAGTACTTC. Its translation: CSAPSTDSRGVPYEQYF.

The table lists this clonotype with many counts. The chain recombines TRBV6-1 with TRBJ2-7, with unresolved D. CDR1 MNHNS and CDR2 SASEGT come from the germline V gene. The ends were cut back, 2 bases at V and 2 bases at J, with 13 bases in the middle. The CDR3 has 15 residues. The DNA of the CDR3 is TGTGCCAGCAGTGAAATACCAGGAGCTACCTACGAGCAGTACTTC. Protein: CASSEIPGATYEQYF.

To note about this clonotype: This may stem from a read error, because a much larger clone lies one nucleotide away. The CDR3 ends on some other residue instead of the conserved phenylalanine or tryptophan, so this is likely a read error. The chain is built from TRBV6-1 and TRBJ2-5; maybe TRBD2 (7 bases). CDR3 length: 13 amino acids. Trimming left V 7 bases short and J 5 bases short, with 14 bases between. Germline V gene sequence: CDR1 MNHNS, CDR2 SASEGT. In DNA form, the CDR3 reads TGTGCCAGCATCCTCAGGGGAGGGGAGACCCAGTACCTC. The encoded protein is CASILRGGETQYL.

This clonotype was observed at least ten times. The chain has TRBV9 and TRBJ2-7; a weak D match, TRBD2 (6 bases). The CDR3 loop spans 14 amino acids. Trimming pared 0 bases from V and 2 bases from J, leaving 9 bases between. Germline CDR1 and CDR2: SGDLS and YYNGEE. The CDR3 spells CASSVGGMTYEQYF. The CDR3 DNA is TGTGCCAGCAGCGTAGGCGGGATGACCTACGAGCAGTACTTC.

As to this clonotype: A read error is possible here, since a much larger clone lies one base away. Given the absence of the conserved phenylalanine or tryptophan at the CDR3 end, a read error is likely. The chain links TRBV29-1 to TRBJ2-5; the D gene is possibly TRBD2 (5 bases). This CDR3 is built from 11 residues. Germline CDR1 SQVTM, CDR2 ANQGSEA. V lost 7 bases, J lost 4 bases, and 10 bases lay in between. CDR3 sequence: CSASEGETQYS. CDR3 sequence (DNA): TGCAGCGCAAGTGAGGGAGAGACCCAGTACTCC.

This clonotype appeared many times. The rearrangement joins TRBV2 to TRBJ2-5; D remains unclear. The CDR3 loop spans 14 amino acids. V lost 3 bases and J 0 bases, leaving 8 bases between the germline ends. The germline V gene has CDR1 SNHLY and CDR2 FYNNEI. The CDR3 coding sequence is TGTGCCAGCAGTGACTACGTGAACCAAGAGACCCAGTACTTC. Translated: CASSDYVNQETQYF. Full variable domain (outside the CDR3, taken from reference TRBV2 and TRBJ2-5): EPEVTQTPSHQVTQMGQEVILRCVPISNHLYFYWYRQILGQKVEFLVSFYNNEISEKSEIFDDQFSVERPDGSNFTLKIRSTKLEDSAMYFCASSDYVNQETQYFGPGTRLLVL.

There are a few counts of this clonotype. The chain couples TRBV20-1 to TRBJ2-5, with 7 bases that match TRBD2. CDR3 length: 13 residues. V lost 3 bases and J lost 2; bases outside the gene matches: 3. The germline V gene has CDR1 DFQATT and CDR2 SNEGSKA (reference sequence). CDR3 nucleotides: TGCAGTGCTAGGGGGGGGTCTCAAGAGACCCAGTACTTC. It specifies CSARGGSQETQYF.

The sample holds many counts of this clonotype. V is TRBV15 and J is TRBJ1-2, with D uncertain. The V end lost 1 base, the J end lost 8 bases, and 17 bases lay between the germline ends. Per germline, CDR1 LNHNV and CDR2 YYDKDF (reference sequence). This CDR3 comprises 15 residues. The CDR3 DNA is TGTGCCACCAGCAGAGCCGGGCAGCCAGGCGAGGGCTACACCTTC. Its translation is CATSRAGQPGEGYTF.

This clonotype was observed many times. The chain combines TRBV6-5 with TRBJ2-4; D is unresolved. V was cut by 2 bases and J by 6 bases, with 2 bases left in between. Germline loops: CDR1 MNHEY, CDR2 SVGAGI. The CDR3 extends over 11 amino acids. The CDR3 region has the DNA TGTGCCAGCAGTTACCTAAACATTCAGTACTTC. It codes for CASSYLNIQYF.

This clonotype was counted ten times or more. This chain uses TRBV12-3 or TRBV12-4 with TRBJ2-1, with 9 bases fitting TRBD2. The CDR3 consists of 19 residues. Trimming removed 6 bases from V and 5 bases from J; junction bases left unmatched: 20. CDR3 in DNA: TGTGCCAGCAGCTCCCAGGGCGGGAGGGTTCCCGCCACTCACAATGAGCAGTTCTTC. Translated, it gives CASSSQGGRVPATHNEQFF.

This clonotype was observed at least ten times. The V gene is TRBV6-6, the J gene TRBJ1-4, with 8 bases lining up with TRBD1. The length of the CDR3 is 17 residues. J gave up 3 bases and V 6 bases, and 12 bases lay outside the gene matches. Looked up from germline, CDR1 is MNHNY and CDR2 is SVGAGI (reference sequence). CDR3: CASSLGQGARANEKLFF. Here the CDR3 DNA reads TGTGCCAGCAGCCTAGGGCAGGGGGCGCGGGCTAATGAAAAACTGTTTTTT.

In its sample, this clonotype was seen many times. The CDR3 is CASSLGPKAEKLFF. CDR3 coding DNA: TGCGCCAGCAGCTTGGGTCCAAAGGCTGAAAAACTGTTTTTT. The chain uses TRBV5-1 and TRBJ1-4; D is unresolved. The V and J ends lost 0 bases and 7 bases respectively, with 10 bases between them. The CDR3 contains 14 residues. From germline, CDR1 is SGHRS and CDR2 YFSETQ.

This clonotype appeared a few times. It may be a read error: a sequence one base away is much more abundant. The chain couples TRBV3-1 to TRBJ2-1; possibly TRBD1 for D (5 bases). CDR1 LGHDT and CDR2 YNNKEL come from the germline V gene (reference sequence). The CDR3 length is 14 residues. The V gene lost 0 bases and the J gene lost 9 bases, with 12 bases spanning the gap. The CDR3 coding sequence is TGTGCCAGCAGCCAAGAGCTGCAAGGGGTTGAGCAGTTCTTC. Residues: CASSQELQGVEQFF.

Comment on this clonotype: This may be a read error, as it is one base from a much larger clone. The chain joins TRBV5-1 to TRBJ1-1; D call uncertain. The germline gives CDR1 SGHRS, CDR2 YFSETQ. The CDR3 runs to 17 residues. CDR3 loop: CASSFGPGREENTEASF. CDR3 bases: TGCGCCAGCAGCTTCGGGCCCGGGAGGGAGGAAAACACTGAAGCTTCCTTT. Variable domain in full (rest from reference TRBV5-1 and TRBJ1-1): KAGVTQTPRYLIKTRGQQVTLSCSPISGHRSVSWYQQTPGQGLQFLFEYFSETQRNKGNFPGRFSGRQFSNSRSEMNVSTLELGDSALYLCASSFGPGREENTEASFGQGTRLTVV.

This clonotype was picked up a small number of times. The junction does not match germline at one end; this may be a read error. The chain combines TRBV20-1 with TRBJ2-5; D may be TRBD2 (6 bases). The CDR3 totals 16 residues. The V gene's germline CDR1 is DFQATT and CDR2 SNEGSKA (reference sequence). CDR3 amino acids: CNAGDSRGVSQETQYF. The DNA of the CDR3 is TGCAATGCTGGGGACTCCCGTGGGGTTTCTCAAGAGACCCAGTACTTC.

This clonotype was seen repeatedly, ten times or more. This rearrangement joins TRBV20-1 to TRBJ2-1; the match to TRBD2 covers 11 bases. J gave up 2 bases and V 6 bases, and 12 bases lay outside the gene matches. CDR3 size: 17 residues. Germline CDR1 reads DFQATT; CDR2 reads SNEGSKA (reference sequence). This CDR3 reads CSAPSAGTSGTYNEQFF. For the CDR3, the DNA is TGCAGTGCCCCCTCTGCCGGGACTAGCGGCACCTACAATGAGCAGTTCTTC.

In this sample, this clonotype turned up a few times. This chain connects TRBV2 to TRBJ2-7, with TRBD2 as a possible D gene (5 bases). Germline V gene lookup returns CDR1 SNHLY and CDR2 FYNNEI. Trimming took off 4 bases at V and 12 bases at J, with 19 bases between the two ends. This CDR3 is built from 13 residues. The CDR3 nucleotides read TGTGCCAGCAGTGGGTCGGGAACACCACGGCCGTACTTC. As protein: CASSGSGTPRPYF.

This clonotype was seen many times. The chain combines TRBV5-1 with TRBJ2-1; D is possibly TRBD2 (6 bases). Germline CDR1 reads SGHRS; CDR2 reads YFSETQ. V lost 0 bases and J 9 bases, leaving 13 bases between the germline ends. The CDR3 has 14 residues. DNA for the CDR3: TGCGCCAGCAGCTTGGCCGCGGGAATGGGTGAGCAGTTCTTC. Encoded protein: CASSLAAGMGEQFF.

Concerning this clonotype itself: This sequence may be a read error, since a much larger clone differs from it by one base. The gene calls are TRBV3-1 and TRBJ2-2; D gene unclear. Looked up from germline, CDR1 is LGHDT and CDR2 is YNNKEL (reference sequence). The CDR3 is 15 residues long. The CDR3 loop is CASSQGPQNTWELFF. CDR3 DNA: TGTGCCAGCAGCCAAGGTCCACAGAACACCTGGGAGCTGTTTTTT.

V is TRBV7-9 and J is TRBJ1-2, with 7 positions matching TRBD1. In germline, CDR1 is SEHNR, CDR2 FQNEAQ (reference sequence). V lost 4 bases and J lost 8; bases outside the gene matches: 7. CDR3 length: 13 residues. The CDR3 loop reads CASSSNRGGGYTF. CDR3 in DNA: TGTGCCAGCAGCTCCAACAGGGGTGGCGGCTACACCTTC.